This T cell receptor (beta chain) emerged from a study of OX40 agonist ivuxolimab in advanced cancers. Across the whole study: Patients in the trial were receiving intravenous ivuxolimab every 2 weeks, at doses of 0.01 to 10 mg/kg. Patients undergoing dose escalation presented with hepatocellular carcinoma, melanoma, renal cell or head and neck cancer.

Assay used: immunoSEQ multiplex PCR; TCRdb lists only in-frame clones, some missing. The sample lists 65,000 to 85,000 clones, roughly 85% occurring once. Trimming at V came to 4 bases and at J to 9 bases, leaving 5 bases not matched to a gene. The CDR3 consists of 14 residues. Germline V gene data show CDR1 as LNHDA and CDR2 as SQIVND (reference sequence). This TCR came from an adult with an advanced solid tumor such as melanoma, head and neck, liver or kidney cancer. Specimen: CD4+ or CD8+ T cells sorted from blood, collected in a trial of the OX40 agonist ivuxolimab. The V call is TRBV19, the J call TRBJ2-2; 10 bases line up with TRBD2. Written as DNA, the CDR3 is TGTGCCAGTAGTACTAGCGGGGGCCCTTGGGAGCTGTTTTTT. Its translation: CASSTSGGPWELFF.